Included here is one T cell receptor beta chain sequence, with context. These data are taken from a study of T cell changes during pregnancy in multiple sclerosis. Repertoires were generated with immunoSEQ multiplex PCR, while TCRdb's copy carries only in-frame clones and drops some. Of tens of thousands of clones in the sample, roughly nine tenths are singletons; the top ten hold about 5.8%. The CDR3 length is 15 residues. Germline assignment: CDR1 SGDLS and CDR2 YYNGEE. Trimming cost V 0 bases and J 5 bases, with 14 bases left between them. V gene TRBV9 combines with J gene TRBJ2-5; D is unresolved. This receptor was obtained from a female donor with multiple sclerosis, enrolled in a pregnancy study. The specimen was CD8+ T cells from peripheral blood mononuclear cells, collected before pregnancy. CDR3 sequence (DNA): TGTGCCAGCAGCGTAGGGGTCCACCCGAGGGAGACCCAGTACTTC. Residues: CASSVGVHPRETQYF.